Below are 27 T cell receptor beta chains sequenced from a single sample in a study of cytomegalovirus exposure and HLA in healthy donors. It was with 60 Vbeta and 13 Jbeta primers that the PCR ran. TCRdb's table, derived via immunoSEQ multiplex PCR, lists solely in-frame clones and lacks some. The data contain over 150,000 clones, around 80% of them singletons. The sample taken for sequencing was PBMCs. The receptors were gathered from a man younger than 35 in good health and CMV-seronegative.

J is TRBJ2-7 and V is TRBV7-9; D is perhaps TRBD1 (5 bases). Germline loops: CDR1 SEHNR, CDR2 FQNEAQ (reference sequence). V dropped 5 bases and J dropped 1 base, with 15 bases sitting between them. This CDR3 comprises 15 residues. CDR3 sequence: CASSRTPSGSYEQYF. The CDR3, as DNA: TGTGCCAGCAGCCGGACACCCTCTGGGTCCTACGAGCAGTACTTC.

The chain employs TRBV30 and TRBJ2-1; a weak D match, TRBD2 (7 bases). The CDR3 is 14 residues long. Looked up from germline, CDR1 is GTSNPN and CDR2 is SVGIG (reference sequence). V shed 0 bases and J shed 10 bases, with 16 bases lying between them. CDR3 residues: CAWSVGGRGGEQFF. Written as DNA, the CDR3 is TGTGCCTGGAGTGTAGGCGGGAGAGGGGGAGAGCAGTTCTTC.

The chain joins TRBV6-6 to TRBJ2-1, with 7 bases aligning to TRBD2. There are 12 residues in the CDR3. With V trimmed by 6 bases and J by 10 bases, 6 bases remained unmatched. Germline V CDR1 and CDR2: MNHNY, SVGAGI (reference sequence). CDR3 amino acids: CASSLTTSEQFF. The CDR3 DNA sequence: TGTGCCAGCAGCCTCACGACTAGCGAGCAGTTCTTC.

The chain uses TRBV9 and TRBJ2-7; 9 nucleotides line up with TRBD1. The junction had 4 bases not matched to a gene; V was cut back by 3 bases and J by 0 bases. Germline assignment: CDR1 SGDLS and CDR2 YYNGEE. This CDR3 has 15 amino acids. CDR3 DNA sequence: TGTGCCAGCAGCGCGGGACAGGGCAGCTCCTACGAGCAGTACTTC. It specifies CASSAGQGSSYEQYF.

This clone was picked up a small number of times. This chain connects TRBV27 to TRBJ2-1; TRBD2 aligns across 11 bases. This CDR3 contains 18 residues. J gave up 0 bases and V 7 bases, and 11 bases lay outside the gene matches. Germline loops: CDR1 MNHEY, CDR2 SMNVEV (reference sequence). Here the CDR3 DNA reads TGTGCCAGCACTCGGGCTAGCGGGAGGTTAGGCTCCTACAATGAGCAGTTCTTC. Translation: CASTRASGRLGSYNEQFF.

The J gene is TRBJ2-2, the V gene TRBV7-3; TRBD1 aligns across 10 bases. The CDR3 sequence is 16 residues long. Germline V gene sequence: CDR1 SGHTA, CDR2 FQGTGA. J was trimmed by 3 bases and V by 5 bases; bases with no gene match: 6. The CDR3 region is CASSTGTGDHTGELFF. The DNA for the CDR3 is TGTGCCAGCAGCACCGGGACAGGGGATCACACCGGGGAGCTGTTTTTT.

This chain links TRBV4-1 with TRBJ2-7; maybe TRBD1 (5 bases). V was shortened by 0 bases and J by 2 bases, with 11 bases between the two germline ends. The CDR3 is 15 residues long. Looked up from germline, CDR1 is MGHRA and CDR2 is YSYEKL. In DNA, the CDR3 is TGCGCCAGCAGCCAAGATCAGGGCAGTCCCTACGAGCAGTACTTC. This translates into CASSQDQGSPYEQYF.

The chain carries TRBV15 and TRBJ2-7, with D possibly TRBD2 on 6 matching bases. The CDR3 has 16 residues. Germline values: CDR1 LNHNV, CDR2 YYDKDF (reference sequence). Trimming removed 4 bases at V and 4 bases at J, with 20 bases between. The CDR3 spells CATSTPEGLKSYEQYF. For the CDR3, the DNA is TGTGCCACCAGCACCCCCGAGGGACTCAAGTCTTACGAGCAGTACTTC.

The V gene is TRBV10-3, the J gene TRBJ1-3; tentatively, D is TRBD1 (6 bases). The V end lost 3 bases, the J end lost 0 bases, and 12 bases lay between the germline ends. Germline V CDR1 and CDR2: ENHRY, SYGVKD. The CDR3 has 16 residues. CDR3 in amino acids: CAISEQGRDSGNTIYF. The CDR3 bases are TGTGCCATCAGTGAACAGGGAAGAGACTCTGGAAACACCATATATTTT.

The DNA of the CDR3 is TGTGCCAGCAGCCCTTCCGGGATGGGGGGGCGGACAGATACGCAGTATTTT. Protein: CASSPSGMGGRTDTQYF. The rearrangement joins TRBV7-3 to TRBJ2-3, with a possible D match to TRBD2 (7 bases). Trimming left V 5 bases short and J 3 bases short, with 21 bases between. CDR3 length: 17 amino acids. CDR1 and CDR2 from the germline V gene are SGHTA and FQGTGA.

The rearrangement uses TRBV7-2 and TRBJ1-1, with 7 bases lining up with TRBD1. The CDR3 covers 15 residues. CDR1 and CDR2 (germline): SGHTA, FQGNSA. V was pared by 5 bases and J by 0 bases, with 6 bases of the junction left unmatched. The CDR3 nucleotides read TGTGCCAGCAGCAAAAGGGGGACAGTGAACACTGAAGCTTTCTTT. This sequence encodes CASSKRGTVNTEAFF. Variable domain in full (rest from reference TRBV7-2 and TRBJ1-1): GAGVSQSPSNKVTEKGKDVELRCDPISGHTALYWYRQSLGQGLEFLIYFQGNSAPDKSGLPSDRFSAERTGGSVSTLTIQRTQQEDSAVYLCASSKRGTVNTEAFFGQGTRLTVV.

The V call is TRBV7-2, the J call TRBJ2-7; 7 bases are shared with TRBD1. The CDR3 length is 14 residues. CDR1 and CDR2 from the germline V gene are SGHTA and FQGNSA. The V and J ends lost 0 bases and 6 bases, in that order; junction bases with no gene match: 5. This CDR3 reads CASSLATGTLEQYF. The CDR3 nucleotides read TGTGCCAGCAGCTTAGCGACAGGGACCCTCGAGCAGTACTTC.

The chain carries TRBV19 and TRBJ2-3; the D is unclear. This CDR3 is built from 13 residues. Germline lookup yields CDR1 LNHDA and CDR2 SQIVND (reference sequence). Deletions cut 5 bases from V and 4 bases from J, with 10 bases between. The CDR3 region is CASSSTVADTQYF. The CDR3 nucleotides are TGTGCCAGTAGTTCCACGGTGGCAGATACGCAGTATTTT. Complete variable domain (other parts from reference TRBV19 and TRBJ2-3): DGGITQSPKYLFRKEGQNVTLSCEQNLNHDAMYWYRQDPGQGLRLIYYSQIVNDFQKGDIAEGYSVSREKKESFPLTVTSAQKNPTAFYLCASSSTVADTQYFGPGTRLTVL.

The chain joins TRBV10-2 to TRBJ2-7; tentatively, D is TRBD1 (6 bases). Trimming stripped 3 bases from V and 3 bases from J, with 12 bases between. Germline lookup yields CDR1 WSHSY and CDR2 SAAADI. CDR3 length: 14 residues. CDR3 amino acids: CASSEPGHNYEQYF. As DNA, the CDR3 is TGCGCCAGCAGTGAACCGGGACATAACTACGAGCAGTACTTC.

The gene calls are TRBV7-9 and TRBJ2-3; D ambiguous. V lost 1 base and J lost 3, with 8 bases in between. CDR3 length equals 14 residues. Germline values: CDR1 SEHNR, CDR2 FQNEAQ (reference sequence). The DNA for the CDR3 is TGTGCCAGCAGCTTAGGGCCTTATACAGATACGCAGTATTTT. It yields the protein CASSLGPYTDTQYF.

The chain couples TRBV11-2 to TRBJ1-6, with TRBD1 as a possible D gene (6 bases). This CDR3 is built from 14 residues. V lost 5 bases, J lost 8 bases, and 13 bases lay in between. The germline V gene has CDR1 SGHAT and CDR2 FQNNGV. CDR3 coding DNA: TGTGCCAGCAGCCAAGGGACACCGGATTCACCCCTCCACTTT. Translated, it gives CASSQGTPDSPLHF.

The rearrangement joins TRBV19 to TRBJ1-5; no clear D gene. The germline V gene has CDR1 LNHDA and CDR2 SQIVND (reference sequence). V was trimmed by 7 bases and J by 7 bases, leaving 11 bases between them. CDR3 length: 12 residues. The chain's CDR3 is CASTHPGQPQHF. The DNA of the CDR3 is TGTGCCAGTACCCACCCCGGGCAGCCCCAGCATTTT. Based on the CDR3 plus reference TRBV19 and TRBJ1-5, the full variable domain is DGGITQSPKYLFRKEGQNVTLSCEQNLNHDAMYWYRQDPGQGLRLIYYSQIVNDFQKGDIAEGYSVSREKKESFPLTVTSAQKNPTAFYLCASTHPGQPQHFGDGTRLSIL.

This chain uses TRBV5-6 with TRBJ2-1, with unresolved D. The CDR3 loop spans 10 amino acids. Germline-derived CDR1 and CDR2 are SGHDT and YYEEEE. V lost 0 bases and J 12 bases, leaving 4 bases between the germline ends. The CDR3 reads CASSLGGQFF. CDR3 DNA sequence: TGTGCCAGCAGCTTGGGCGGGCAGTTCTTC. Looking up the rest from reference TRBV5-6 and TRBJ2-1 gives the full variable domain: DAGVTQSPTHLIKTRGQQVTLRCSPKSGHDTVSWYQQALGQGPQFIFQYYEEEERQRGNFPDRFSGHQFPNYSSELNVNALLLGDSALYLCASSLGGQFFGPGTRLTVL.

The chain uses TRBV6-1 and TRBJ1-5; D not certain. Germline-derived CDR1 and CDR2 are MNHNS and SASEGT. The V and J ends lost 5 bases and 0 bases respectively, with 11 bases between them. The CDR3 spans 15 residues. As DNA, the CDR3 is TGTGCCAGCAGTCAGCGAGATTATAGCAATCAGCCCCAGCATTTT. Translation gives CASSQRDYSNQPQHF.

V is TRBV11-2 and J is TRBJ1-3; D perhaps matches TRBD1 (6 bases). The CDR3 is 17 amino acids. Trimming left V 3 bases short and J 3 bases short, with 18 bases between. Germline CDR1 and CDR2: SGHAT and FQNNGV. CDR3 region: CASSFQLQGELGNTIYF. The CDR3 DNA reads as TGTGCCAGCAGCTTCCAATTACAGGGTGAACTTGGAAACACCATATATTTT.

The chain links TRBV7-8 to TRBJ1-5; D is unclear. This CDR3 has 14 amino acids. CDR1 and CDR2 from the germline V gene are SGHVS and FQNEAQ. The V gene lost 0 bases and the J gene lost 5 bases, with 8 bases spanning the gap. DNA for the CDR3: TGTGCCAGCAGCTTAGCATTTGGGCATCAGCCCCAGCATTTT. It yields the protein CASSLAFGHQPQHF.

The chain combines TRBV5-1 with TRBJ1-1, with D maybe TRBD1 (5 bases). Germline assignment: CDR1 SGHRS and CDR2 YFSETQ. There are 15 residues in the CDR3. V dropped 6 bases and J dropped 5 bases, with 20 bases sitting between them. CDR3 protein: CASIPGGFMETEAFF. In nucleotides, the CDR3 is TGCGCCAGCATCCCGGGGGGGTTCATGGAGACTGAAGCTTTCTTT. The complete variable domain, with remaining parts taken from reference TRBV5-1 and TRBJ1-1, reads KAGVTQTPRYLIKTRGQQVTLSCSPISGHRSVSWYQQTPGQGLQFLFEYFSETQRNKGNFPGRFSGRQFSNSRSEMNVSTLELGDSALYLCASIPGGFMETEAFFGQGTRLTVV.

Note on this clone: Other nucleotide sequences in the sample specify the same CDR3. V gene TRBV4-1 combines with J gene TRBJ2-7; D possibly corresponds to TRBD1 (6 bases). V was cut by 1 base and J by 0 bases, with 10 bases left in between. CDR1 is MGHRA, CDR2 YSYEKL, per germline. The CDR3 spans 15 residues. This chain's CDR3 is CASSQAGTSSYEQYF. The CDR3 DNA sequence: TGCGCCAGCAGCCAAGCCGGGACATCCTCCTACGAGCAGTACTTC.

This clone was observed a single time. This rearrangement joins TRBV4-2 to TRBJ1-1; the match to TRBD1 covers 8 bases. The V segment lost 0 bases and the J segment 8 bases; nucleotides outside the gene matches: 5. Germline V gives CDR1 LGHNA, CDR2 YNFKEQ. The CDR3 totals 14 residues. CDR3 DNA sequence: TGTGCCAGCAGCCAAGATTGGGGACAGGTAGAAGCTTTCTTT. This encodes CASSQDWGQVEAFF.

The V call is TRBV4-1, the J call TRBJ1-5; D gene uncertain. CDR3 size: 13 residues. Germline V gives CDR1 MGHRA, CDR2 YSYEKL. V lost 0 bases and J lost 6, with 6 bases in between. CDR3 residues: CASSQDLLQPQHF. CDR3 nucleotide sequence: TGCGCCAGCAGCCAAGATTTACTTCAGCCCCAGCATTTT.

The chain combines TRBV6-5 with TRBJ2-3, with TRBD2 identical over 9 bases. The germline gives CDR1 MNHEY, CDR2 SVGAGI. The CDR3 covers 16 residues. The J segment lost 4 bases and the V segment lost 2 bases, leaving 7 bases of the junction unmatched. CDR3 sequence reads: CASSYGRGGLPDTQYF. DNA of the CDR3: TGTGCCAGCAGTTACGGGCGGGGGGGCCTCCCAGATACGCAGTATTTT.

The CDR3 sequence is CASSPLTGGGQPQHF. The CDR3 region has the DNA TGCGCCAGCAGCCCCCTAACAGGGGGCGGACAGCCCCAGCATTTT. V usage is TRBV5-1 and J usage is TRBJ1-5; 9 bases agree with TRBD1. The V gene end was trimmed by 4 bases and the J gene end by 7 bases; junction bases not matched to a gene: 9. Germline CDR1 and CDR2: SGHRS and YFSETQ. The CDR3 runs 15 residues.